Sequencing of this T cell receptor beta chain was carried out in a study of a mutant IDH1 vaccine in newly diagnosed glioma. Background on the study: Sex among treated patients split about 62% male, roughly 38% female; mean age was about 43 years. Earlier therapy was either radiotherapy, temozolomide, or both, and most got both.

The method was immunoSEQ multiplex PCR; TCRdb's version includes in-frame clones alone and lacks a portion of them. The sample lists approximately 35,000 clones, around 87% occurring once. About this clone itself: Its antigen is still unknown. Other DNA sequences from this sample encode an identical CDR3 as well.

Indicated time point: week 23, last vaccination. With topical imiquimod, each dose of the vaccine consisted of 300 ug of mutant IDH1 20-mer peptide. The CDR3 spans 14 residues. Germline CDR1 is SGDLS and CDR2 is YYNGEE. V was shortened by 4 bases and J by 1 base, with 11 bases between the two germline ends. This specimen consisted of PBMCs, obtained from a glioma patient whose treatment included an IDH1 peptide vaccine. This TCR was sampled from a man in his forties or fifties with glioma. The V gene is TRBV9, the J gene TRBJ1-1, with a weak D call TRBD1 (6 bases). This chain's CDR3 is CASSPGHRNTEAFF. Here the CDR3 DNA reads TGTGCCAGCAGCCCGGGACACCGGAACACTGAAGCTTTCTTT.